The TCR beta chain described here comes from a study of neurological immune-mediated disorders. Study-wide results and caveats: Private repertoires in all groups were suggested, as expanded clones shared no CDR3 amino acid sequences across subjects. In HTLV-1-associated myelopathy, TCR clonal expansion was greatest, whereas multiple sclerosis had the least, falling below healthy controls.

Indicated time point: technical triplicate 1. PBMCs stored at -80 C, numbering 2 million, were the origin of the unsorted libraries. Synthesis of cDNA used 5'RACE (with 10-nucleotide random UMIs). From the 5' RACE reads, TCRdb called clonotypes with MiXCR, one entry per CDR3 protein. The sample carries tens of thousands of distinct CDR3 sequences, approximately 12% recorded once. This clonotype was detected many times. Its antigen is undetermined. V lost 6 bases and J 4 bases, leaving 19 bases between the germline ends. Germline V gene sequence: CDR1 DFQATT, CDR2 SNEGSKA (reference sequence). This CDR3 contains 15 residues.

This clonotype was sampled from a man aged 60 to 75 with HTLV-1-associated myelopathy (HAM/TSP). V is TRBV20-1 and J is TRBJ2-1, with D possibly being TRBD1 or TRBD2 (5 bases each). The sequenced material came from PBMCs. The CDR3 here is CSAPSPGTDYNEQFF. Written as DNA, the CDR3 is TGCAGTGCACCTAGTCCCGGGACGGATTACAATGAGCAGTTCTTC.